Each of the 27 T cell receptor beta chains below was sequenced from the same sample in a study of cytomegalovirus exposure and HLA in healthy donors. Amplification used 60 Vbeta primers and 13 Jbeta primers. The method was immunoSEQ multiplex PCR; TCRdb's version includes in-frame clones alone and lacks a portion of them. The repertoire table contains approximately 72,000 clones. The sample comprised PBMCs. These receptors were collected from a woman between 40 and 55 years old in good health and CMV-seropositive.

This rearrangement joins TRBV5-4 to TRBJ2-1; unclear D gene. V gave up 4 bases and J gave up 5 bases, with 10 bases separating them. The germline V gene has CDR1 SGHNT and CDR2 YYREEE (reference sequence). CDR3 length: 13 amino acids. In DNA form, the CDR3 reads TGTGCCAGCAGCATCACGGTAGACAATGAGCAGTTCTTC. It is translated as CASSITVDNEQFF.

The genes are TRBV7-9 and TRBJ2-3, with D maybe TRBD2 (5 bases). Between the trimmed V and J ends, which lost 2 bases and 6 bases, there was a span of 18 bases. The CDR3 loop spans 16 amino acids. The V gene's germline CDR1 is SEHNR and CDR2 FQNEAQ (reference sequence). CDR3 region: CASSLSGVRIGDTQYF. The CDR3 DNA is TGTGCCAGCAGCTTAAGCGGAGTCAGGATTGGGGATACGCAGTATTTT.

V is TRBV4-3 and J is TRBJ1-2; D may be TRBD1 (6 bases). Germline V gene data show CDR1 as LGHNA and CDR2 as YSLEER. The CDR3 is made up of 17 amino acids. Trimming removed 0 bases from V and 4 bases from J, with 18 bases in between. The CDR3 here is CASSQDDRTALTYGYTF. The CDR3 DNA follows: TGCGCCAGCAGCCAAGATGACAGGACCGCGCTAACCTATGGCTACACCTTC.

This rearrangement joins TRBV10-3 to TRBJ2-2; 7 bases agree with TRBD1. The CDR3 length is 13 residues. Trimming cost V 8 bases and J 0 bases; bases outside gene matches: 0. The V gene's germline CDR1 is ENHRY and CDR2 SYGVKD. The CDR3 loop is CAIGQANTGELFF. The CDR3 DNA is TGTGCCATCGGACAGGCGAACACCGGGGAGCTGTTTTTT.

The DNA for the CDR3 is TGTGCCAGCAGCTTATTGGAGCGGGGGCCCACAGATACGCAGTATTTT. It is translated as CASSLLERGPTDTQYF. V gene TRBV11-1 combines with J gene TRBJ2-3; 8 bases map to TRBD2. Unmatched junction bases numbered 6, after V lost 2 bases and J lost 2 bases. Germline CDR1 and CDR2: SGHAT and FQDESV (reference sequence). This CDR3 region has 16 residues.

The rearrangement uses TRBV19 and TRBJ2-7, with D perhaps TRBD1 (5 bases). The CDR3 has 14 amino acids. V was shortened by 1 base and J by 2 bases, with 9 bases between the two germline ends. Germline V lookup: CDR1 LNHDA, CDR2 SQIVND (reference sequence). CDR3: CASSIGSGTYEQYF. CDR3 DNA sequence: TGTGCCAGTAGTATAGGATCAGGGACCTACGAGCAGTACTTC.

The chain recombines TRBV2 with TRBJ2-5; no clear D gene. The CDR3 spans 13 residues. The germline V and J ends were trimmed by 4 bases and 5 bases, with 11 bases remaining between them. Per the germline V gene, CDR1 is SNHLY and CDR2 is FYNNEI. The CDR3: CASSVASVETQYF. The CDR3 nucleotides are TGTGCCAGCAGTGTGGCTAGTGTGGAGACCCAGTACTTC. Looking up the rest from reference TRBV2 and TRBJ2-5 gives the full variable domain: EPEVTQTPSHQVTQMGQEVILRCVPISNHLYFYWYRQILGQKVEFLVSFYNNEISEKSEIFDDQFSVERPDGSNFTLKIRSTKLEDSAMYFCASSVASVETQYFGPGTRLLVL.

This chain joins TRBV11-1 and TRBJ2-7; D perhaps matches TRBD2 (6 bases). Germline CDR1 SGHAT, CDR2 FQDESV (reference sequence). The CDR3 is 15 residues long. Trimming left V 7 bases short and J 4 bases short, with 20 bases between. CDR3 sequence (DNA): TGTGCCAGCACCCCTAGCGTCGGCGTCGGTTACGAGCAGTACTTC. It codes for CASTPSVGVGYEQYF.

The genes are TRBV2 and TRBJ2-1; D is undetermined. CDR1 and CDR2 from the germline V gene are SNHLY and FYNNEI. Trimming removed 2 bases from V and 0 bases from J, with 11 bases in between. The CDR3 is 16 amino acids. The CDR3 here is CASSESFLSSYNEQFF. CDR3 coding DNA: TGTGCCAGCAGTGAATCTTTCCTGAGCTCCTACAATGAGCAGTTCTTC.

The V gene is TRBV7-9, the J gene TRBJ2-1; D is possibly TRBD1 (5 bases). The V end was cut by 5 bases, the J end by 12 bases, with 17 bases between. Germline-derived CDR1 and CDR2 are SEHNR and FQNEAQ (reference sequence). The CDR3 is made up of 13 amino acids. Written as DNA, the CDR3 is TGTGCCAGCAGCCTTACTACAGGAATGGGGCAGTTCTTC. This gives the protein CASSLTTGMGQFF.

The rearrangement links TRBV6-5 to TRBJ2-1; no clear D gene. The germline V gene encodes CDR1 MNHEY and CDR2 SVGAGI. V lost 6 bases to trimming and J lost 5 bases, with 11 bases between them. The CDR3 consists of 13 residues. CDR3 sequence reads: CASSKYPDNEQFF. For the CDR3, the DNA is TGTGCCAGCAGCAAATACCCAGACAATGAGCAGTTCTTC.

This chain links TRBV28 with TRBJ2-7, with a weak D call TRBD1 (6 bases). The length of the CDR3 is 15 residues. Trimming stripped 5 bases from V and 2 bases from J, with 16 bases between. The germline V gene has CDR1 MDHEN and CDR2 SYDVKM. The CDR3 loop reads CASSPPAGAAYEQYF. The CDR3 DNA is TGTGCCAGCAGTCCACCGGCAGGGGCGGCCTACGAGCAGTACTTC.

V and J are TRBV30 and TRBJ2-1; D is possibly TRBD1 (5 bases). In germline, CDR1 is GTSNPN, CDR2 SVGIG (reference sequence). V lost 7 bases, J lost 0 bases, and 16 bases lay in between. This CDR3 has 15 amino acids. The CDR3 DNA reads TGTGCCTTAACCCCGGGCAGGGCCTCCTACAATGAGCAGTTCTTC. This translates into CALTPGRASYNEQFF.

The genes are TRBV7-6 and TRBJ2-5; 7 bases align to TRBD1. The ends lost 3 bases at V and 11 bases at J; junction bases unmatched: 9. Germline V lookup: CDR1 SGHVS, CDR2 FNYEAQ. The CDR3 covers 13 residues. The CDR3 loop is CASSLARQGEQYF. CDR3 coding DNA: TGTGCCAGCAGCTTGGCCAGACAGGGAGAGCAGTACTTC. The complete variable domain, with remaining parts taken from reference TRBV7-6 and TRBJ2-5, reads GAGVSQSPRYKVTKRGQDVALRCDPISGHVSLYWYRQALGQGPEFLTYFNYEAQQDKSGLPNDRFSAERPEGSISTLTIQRTEQRDSAMYRCASSLARQGEQYFGPGTRLLVL.

CDR3 region: CASSLGVRGSQPQHF. The CDR3 DNA reads as TGTGCCAGCAGTTTAGGGGTAAGGGGAAGTCAGCCCCAGCATTTT. The rearrangement joins TRBV28 to TRBJ1-5, with a tentative D call TRBD1 (5 bases). Germline CDR1 and CDR2: MDHEN and SYDVKM. Trimming took 2 bases from V and 6 from J, leaving 14 bases between them. This CDR3 has 15 residues.

The chain has TRBV29-1 and TRBJ2-1; TRBD1 matches at 8 bases. The CDR3 spans 13 residues. Trimming removed 7 bases from V and 5 bases from J; junction bases left unmatched: 7. The germline CDR1 and CDR2 sequences are SQVTM and ANQGSEA. CDR3 region: CSAGQGDHNEQFF. The CDR3, as DNA: TGCAGCGCCGGACAGGGAGATCACAATGAGCAGTTCTTC.

This chain connects TRBV7-3 to TRBJ2-1; 10 bases match TRBD2. With V trimmed by 2 bases and J by 9 bases, 7 bases remained unmatched. Germline lookup yields CDR1 SGHTA and CDR2 FQGTGA. This CDR3 is built from 15 residues. The CDR3 loop is CASSLASGSGGEQFF. DNA for the CDR3: TGTGCCAGCAGCTTAGCTAGCGGGAGTGGGGGTGAGCAGTTCTTC.

This chain joins TRBV18 and TRBJ2-6; D unresolved. Germline values: CDR1 KGHSH, CDR2 LQKENI. CDR3 length equals 17 residues. Trimming took 2 bases from V and 0 from J, leaving 11 bases between them. The CDR3 is CASSPNLESSGANVLTF. Written as DNA, the CDR3 is TGTGCCAGCTCACCAAATCTGGAGAGCTCTGGGGCCAACGTCCTGACTTTC.

The V gene is TRBV11-2, the J gene TRBJ2-7; TRBD1 aligns across 10 bases. With V trimmed by 5 bases and J by 7 bases, 8 bases remained unmatched. Germline V gene lookup returns CDR1 SGHAT and CDR2 FQNNGV. This CDR3 region has 14 residues. The CDR3 region has the DNA TGTGCCAGCAGCACCGACAGGGGGCTATATGAGCAGTACTTC. Residues: CASSTDRGLYEQYF. The entire variable domain, with the rest obtained from reference TRBV11-2 and TRBJ2-7, is as follows: EAGVAQSPRYKIIEKRQSVAFWCNPISGHATLYWYQQILGQGPKLLIQFQNNGVVDDSQLPKDRFSAERLKGVDSTLKIQPAKLEDSAVYLCASSTDRGLYEQYFGPGTRLTVT.

The chain recombines TRBV6-6 with TRBJ2-1, with 11 bases aligning to TRBD2. The CDR3 runs 15 residues. Germline V gene lookup returns CDR1 MNHNY and CDR2 SVGAGI (reference sequence). Germline trimming cut 5 bases from V and 6 bases from J; bases unmatched to any gene: 6. For the CDR3, the DNA is TGTGCCAGCAGTCTTGGACTAGCGGGCACCAATGAGCAGTTCTTC. Protein product: CASSLGLAGTNEQFF.

This chain connects TRBV4-2 to TRBJ1-1, with a possible D match to TRBD1 (5 bases). The germline gives CDR1 LGHNA, CDR2 YNFKEQ. Trimming removed 6 bases at V and 0 bases at J, with 8 bases between. The CDR3 loop spans 13 amino acids. In DNA, the CDR3 is TGTGCCAGCAGAGGACAACTGAACACTGAAGCTTTCTTT. Protein sequence: CASRGQLNTEAFF.

This chain connects TRBV5-1 to TRBJ1-2; D unresolved. Between the trimmed V and J ends, which lost 1 base and 4 bases, there was a span of 8 bases. The germline gives CDR1 SGHRS, CDR2 YFSETQ. This CDR3 contains 13 residues. The CDR3 loop is CASSLSSLYGYTF. CDR3 sequence (DNA): TGCGCCAGCAGCTTGTCGAGTCTCTATGGCTACACCTTC. Full variable domain (missing parts from reference TRBV5-1 and TRBJ1-2): KAGVTQTPRYLIKTRGQQVTLSCSPISGHRSVSWYQQTPGQGLQFLFEYFSETQRNKGNFPGRFSGRQFSNSRSEMNVSTLELGDSALYLCASSLSSLYGYTFGSGTRLTVV.

This chain uses TRBV6-5 with TRBJ2-5, with a tentative D call TRBD1 (5 bases). The CDR3 is 12 amino acids. Germline V gene data show CDR1 as MNHEY and CDR2 as SVGAGI. V was clipped by 7 bases and J by 5 bases, with 11 bases between them. The CDR3 sequence: CASKRGEETQYF. CDR3 nucleotide sequence: TGTGCCAGCAAAAGGGGTGAGGAGACCCAGTACTTC.

The genes are TRBV27 and TRBJ1-1, with D possibly TRBD1 on 5 matching bases. The V gene's germline CDR1 is MNHEY and CDR2 SMNVEV (reference sequence). This CDR3 has 16 residues. Trimming cost V 2 bases and J 9 bases, with 22 bases left between them. The CDR3 is CASSLGAGNGRIQAFF. The DNA of the CDR3 is TGTGCCAGCAGTTTAGGGGCAGGGAACGGTCGGATTCAAGCTTTCTTT.

The CDR3 here is CASSFTGGASSDTQYF. The CDR3 DNA is TGTGCCAGCAGCTTCACCGGGGGGGCCAGCTCAGATACGCAGTATTTT. The V gene is TRBV4-2, the J gene TRBJ2-3; TRBD2 matches 8 bases. CDR1 and CDR2 (germline): LGHNA, YNFKEQ. This CDR3 has 16 amino acids. V was clipped by 5 bases and J by 4 bases; unmatched bases: 11.

The chain carries TRBV9 and TRBJ1-4; 9 bases fit TRBD1. V dropped 4 bases and J dropped 8; count of bases not matched to a gene: 9. Germline CDR1 and CDR2: SGDLS and YYNGEE. This CDR3 contains 15 residues. This chain's CDR3 is CASSPRTGEGEKLFF. CDR3 sequence (DNA): TGTGCCAGCAGCCCACGGACAGGGGAGGGCGAAAAACTGTTTTTT.

The rearrangement uses TRBV7-6 and TRBJ2-5; 7 nucleotides agree with TRBD2. V was pared by 5 bases and J by 1 base, with 7 bases of the junction left unmatched. The CDR3 sequence is 15 residues long. The germline CDR1 and CDR2 sequences are SGHVS and FNYEAQ. The CDR3 DNA is TGTGCCAGCAGCCTTGGGGGGGGGTTCCAAGAGACCCAGTACTTC. Its translation: CASSLGGGFQETQYF.